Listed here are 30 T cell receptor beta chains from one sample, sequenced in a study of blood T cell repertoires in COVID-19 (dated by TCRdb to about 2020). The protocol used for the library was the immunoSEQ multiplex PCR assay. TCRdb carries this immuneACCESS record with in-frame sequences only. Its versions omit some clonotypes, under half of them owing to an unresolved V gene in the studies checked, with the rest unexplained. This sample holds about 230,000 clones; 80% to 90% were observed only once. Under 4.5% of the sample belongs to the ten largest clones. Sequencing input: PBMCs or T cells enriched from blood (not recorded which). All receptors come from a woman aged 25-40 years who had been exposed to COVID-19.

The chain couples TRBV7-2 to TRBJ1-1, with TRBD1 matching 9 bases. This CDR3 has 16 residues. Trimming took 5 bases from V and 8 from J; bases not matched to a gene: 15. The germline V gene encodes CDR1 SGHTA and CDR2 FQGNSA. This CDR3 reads CASSLRSTGGYPEAFF. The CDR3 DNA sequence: TGTGCCAGCAGCCTTCGGTCGACAGGGGGGTATCCAGAAGCTTTCTTT.

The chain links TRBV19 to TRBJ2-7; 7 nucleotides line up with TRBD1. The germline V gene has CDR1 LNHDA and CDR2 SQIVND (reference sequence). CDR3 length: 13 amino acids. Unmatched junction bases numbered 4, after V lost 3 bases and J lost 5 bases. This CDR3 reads CASSIPDRDEQYF. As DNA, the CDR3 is TGTGCCAGTAGTATCCCTGACAGGGACGAGCAGTACTTC.

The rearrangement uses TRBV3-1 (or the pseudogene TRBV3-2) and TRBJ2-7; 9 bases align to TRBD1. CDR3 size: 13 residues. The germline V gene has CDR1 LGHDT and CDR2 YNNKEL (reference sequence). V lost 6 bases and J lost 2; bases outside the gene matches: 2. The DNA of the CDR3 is TGTGCCAGCAGAGGACAGGGGCCCTACGAGCAGTACTTC. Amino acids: CASRGQGPYEQYF.

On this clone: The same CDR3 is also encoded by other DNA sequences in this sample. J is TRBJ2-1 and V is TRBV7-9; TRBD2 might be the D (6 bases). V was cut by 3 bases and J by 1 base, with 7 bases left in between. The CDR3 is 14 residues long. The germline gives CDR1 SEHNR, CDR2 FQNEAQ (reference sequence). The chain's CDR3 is CASSLGLSYNEQFF. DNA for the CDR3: TGTGCCAGCAGCTTGGGACTGTCCTACAATGAGCAGTTCTTC.

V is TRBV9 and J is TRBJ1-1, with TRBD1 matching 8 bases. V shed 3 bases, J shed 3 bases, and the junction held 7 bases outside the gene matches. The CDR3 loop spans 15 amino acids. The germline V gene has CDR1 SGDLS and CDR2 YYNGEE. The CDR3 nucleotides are TGTGCCAGCAGCGAGGCAGGGGGCGGCGACACTGAAGCTTTCTTT. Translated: CASSEAGGGDTEAFF. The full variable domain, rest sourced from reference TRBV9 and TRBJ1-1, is DSGVTQTPKHLITATGQRVTLRCSPRSGDLSVYWYQQSLDQGLQFLIQYYNGEERAKGNILERFSAQQFPDLHSELNLSSLELGDSALYFCASSEAGGGDTEAFFGQGTRLTVV.

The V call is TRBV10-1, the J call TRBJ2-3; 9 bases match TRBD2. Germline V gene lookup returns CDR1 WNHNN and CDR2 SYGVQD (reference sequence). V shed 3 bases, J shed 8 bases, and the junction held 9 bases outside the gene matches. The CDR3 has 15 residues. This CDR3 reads CASSDPSGTASTQYF. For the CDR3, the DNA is TGCGCCAGCAGTGACCCTAGCGGGACGGCAAGTACGCAGTATTTT.

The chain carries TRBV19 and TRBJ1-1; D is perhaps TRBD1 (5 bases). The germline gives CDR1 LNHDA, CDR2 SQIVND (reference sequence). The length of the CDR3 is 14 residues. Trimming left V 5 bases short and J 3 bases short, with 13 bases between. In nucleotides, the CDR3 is TGTGCCAGTAGTTTCGGGGGGTTGGACACTGAAGCTTTCTTT. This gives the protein CASSFGGLDTEAFF. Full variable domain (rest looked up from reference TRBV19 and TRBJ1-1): DGGITQSPKYLFRKEGQNVTLSCEQNLNHDAMYWYRQDPGQGLRLIYYSQIVNDFQKGDIAEGYSVSREKKESFPLTVTSAQKNPTAFYLCASSFGGLDTEAFFGQGTRLTVV.

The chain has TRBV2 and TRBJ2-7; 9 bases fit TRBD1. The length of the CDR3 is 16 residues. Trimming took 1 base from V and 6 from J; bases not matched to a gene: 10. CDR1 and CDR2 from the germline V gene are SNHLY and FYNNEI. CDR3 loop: CASSEGGTGKPSEQYF. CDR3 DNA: TGTGCCAGCAGTGAAGGGGGGACAGGGAAGCCCTCCGAGCAGTACTTC. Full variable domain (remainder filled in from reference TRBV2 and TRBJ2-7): EPEVTQTPSHQVTQMGQEVILRCVPISNHLYFYWYRQILGQKVEFLVSFYNNEISEKSEIFDDQFSVERPDGSNFTLKIRSTKLEDSAMYFCASSEGGTGKPSEQYFGPGTRLTVT.

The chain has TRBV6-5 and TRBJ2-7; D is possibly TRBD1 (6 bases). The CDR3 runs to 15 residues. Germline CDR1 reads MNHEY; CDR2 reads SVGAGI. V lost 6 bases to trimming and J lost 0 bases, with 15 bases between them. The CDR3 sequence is CASRFEGVSSYEQYF. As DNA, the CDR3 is TGTGCCAGCAGGTTTGAGGGGGTCAGCTCCTACGAGCAGTACTTC.

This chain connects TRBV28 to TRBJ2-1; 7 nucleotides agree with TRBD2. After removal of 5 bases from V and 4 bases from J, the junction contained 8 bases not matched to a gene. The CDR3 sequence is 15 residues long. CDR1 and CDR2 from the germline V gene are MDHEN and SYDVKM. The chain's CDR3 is CASSGHGGLYNEQFF. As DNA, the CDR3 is TGTGCCAGCAGTGGGCACGGGGGGTTGTACAATGAGCAGTTCTTC.

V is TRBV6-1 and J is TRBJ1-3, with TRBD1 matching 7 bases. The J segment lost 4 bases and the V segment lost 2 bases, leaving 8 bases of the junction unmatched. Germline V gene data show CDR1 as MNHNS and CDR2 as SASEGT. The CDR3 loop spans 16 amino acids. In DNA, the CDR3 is TGTGCCAGCAGTGAACCGTCGACAGGGTTGGGAAACACCATATATTTT. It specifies CASSEPSTGLGNTIYF.

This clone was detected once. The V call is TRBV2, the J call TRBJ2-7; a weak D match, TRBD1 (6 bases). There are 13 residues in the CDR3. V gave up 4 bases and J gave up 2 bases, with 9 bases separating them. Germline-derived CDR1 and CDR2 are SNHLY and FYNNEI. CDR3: CASSVAGAYEQYF. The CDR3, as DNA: TGTGCCAGCAGTGTCGCAGGGGCCTACGAGCAGTACTTC.

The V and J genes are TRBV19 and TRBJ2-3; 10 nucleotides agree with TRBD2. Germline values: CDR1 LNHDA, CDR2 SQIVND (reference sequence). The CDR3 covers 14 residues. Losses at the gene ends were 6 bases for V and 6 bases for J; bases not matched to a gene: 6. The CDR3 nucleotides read TGTGCCAGTAGACAAGCGGGAGGGCTTGATACGCAGTATTTT. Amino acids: CASRQAGGLDTQYF.

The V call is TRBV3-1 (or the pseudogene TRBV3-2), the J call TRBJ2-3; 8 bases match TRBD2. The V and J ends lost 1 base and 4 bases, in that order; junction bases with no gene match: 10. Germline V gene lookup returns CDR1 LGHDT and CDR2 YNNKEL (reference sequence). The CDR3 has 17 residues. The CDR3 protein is CASSQVAAGVLADTQYF. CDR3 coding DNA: TGTGCCAGCAGCCAAGTAGCAGCGGGAGTTTTGGCAGATACGCAGTATTTT.

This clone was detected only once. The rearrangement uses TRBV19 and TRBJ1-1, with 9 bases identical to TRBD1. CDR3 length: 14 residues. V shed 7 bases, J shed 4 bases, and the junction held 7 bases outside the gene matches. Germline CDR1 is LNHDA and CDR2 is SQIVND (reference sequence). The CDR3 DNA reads TGTGCCAGTAAACAGGGGGCGCTGGGCACTGAAGCTTTCTTT. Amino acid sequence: CASKQGALGTEAFF. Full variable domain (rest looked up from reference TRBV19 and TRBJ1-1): DGGITQSPKYLFRKEGQNVTLSCEQNLNHDAMYWYRQDPGQGLRLIYYSQIVNDFQKGDIAEGYSVSREKKESFPLTVTSAQKNPTAFYLCASKQGALGTEAFFGQGTRLTVV.

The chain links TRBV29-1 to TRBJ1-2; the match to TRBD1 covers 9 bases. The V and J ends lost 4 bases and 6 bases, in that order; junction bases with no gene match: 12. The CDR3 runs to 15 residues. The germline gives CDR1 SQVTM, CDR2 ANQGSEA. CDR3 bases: TGCAGCGTTGGGGGACAGGGAGGATTGGTGGATGGCTACACCTTC. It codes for CSVGGQGGLVDGYTF.

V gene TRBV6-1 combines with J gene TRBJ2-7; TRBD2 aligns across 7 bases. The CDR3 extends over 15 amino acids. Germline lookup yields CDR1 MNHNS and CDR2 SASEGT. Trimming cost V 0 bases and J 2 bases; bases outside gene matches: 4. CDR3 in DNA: TGTGCCAGCAGTGAAGCAACTAGCGCGGCCTACGAGCAGTACTTC. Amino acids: CASSEATSAAYEQYF.

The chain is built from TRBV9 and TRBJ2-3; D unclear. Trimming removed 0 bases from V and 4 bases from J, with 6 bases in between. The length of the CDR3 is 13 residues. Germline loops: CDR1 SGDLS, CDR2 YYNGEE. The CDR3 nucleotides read TGTGCCAGCAGCGTAGGCACTGCAGATACGCAGTATTTT. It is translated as CASSVGTADTQYF.

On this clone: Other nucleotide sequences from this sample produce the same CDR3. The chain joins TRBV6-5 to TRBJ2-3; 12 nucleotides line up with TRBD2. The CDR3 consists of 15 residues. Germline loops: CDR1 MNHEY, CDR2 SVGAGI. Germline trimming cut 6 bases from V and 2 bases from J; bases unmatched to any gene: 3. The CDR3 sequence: CASSLAGGPTDTQYF. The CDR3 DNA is TGTGCCAGCAGCCTAGCGGGAGGGCCCACAGATACGCAGTATTTT.

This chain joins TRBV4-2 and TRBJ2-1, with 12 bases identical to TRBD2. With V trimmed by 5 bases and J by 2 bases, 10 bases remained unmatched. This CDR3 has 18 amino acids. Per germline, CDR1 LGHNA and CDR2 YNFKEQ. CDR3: CASSGLGLAGFAYNEQFF. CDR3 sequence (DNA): TGTGCCAGCAGCGGTCTAGGACTAGCGGGATTCGCCTACAATGAGCAGTTCTTC.

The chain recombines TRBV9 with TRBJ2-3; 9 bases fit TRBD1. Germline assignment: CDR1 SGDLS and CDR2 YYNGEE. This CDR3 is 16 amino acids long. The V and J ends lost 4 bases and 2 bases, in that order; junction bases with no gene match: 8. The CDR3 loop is CASSPLGTGITDTQYF. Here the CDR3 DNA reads TGTGCCAGCAGCCCCCTGGGGACAGGGATCACAGATACGCAGTATTTT.

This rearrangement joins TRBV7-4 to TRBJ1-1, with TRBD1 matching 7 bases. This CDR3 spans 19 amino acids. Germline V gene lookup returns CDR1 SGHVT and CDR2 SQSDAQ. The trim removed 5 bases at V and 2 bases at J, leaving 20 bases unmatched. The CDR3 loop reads CASSVMFVGDSQVNTEAFF. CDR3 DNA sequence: TGTGCCAGCAGCGTCATGTTCGTCGGGGACAGCCAGGTTAACACTGAAGCTTTCTTT.

This CDR3 reads CASSVRGSLVNTEAFF. CDR3 nucleotide sequence: TGTGCCAGTAGTGTCAGGGGGTCCCTAGTGAACACTGAAGCTTTCTTT. The rearrangement joins TRBV19 to TRBJ1-1; TRBD1 aligns across 7 bases. The CDR3 sequence is 16 residues long. Trimming cost V 5 bases and J 0 bases; bases outside gene matches: 9. From germline, CDR1 is LNHDA and CDR2 SQIVND (reference sequence).

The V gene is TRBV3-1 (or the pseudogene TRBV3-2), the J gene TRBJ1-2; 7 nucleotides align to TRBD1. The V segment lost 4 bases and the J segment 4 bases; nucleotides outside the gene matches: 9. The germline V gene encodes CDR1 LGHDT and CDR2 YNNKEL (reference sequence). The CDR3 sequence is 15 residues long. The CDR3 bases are TGTGCCAGCAGCCTTCGACAGGGAGAATCCTATGGCTACACCTTC. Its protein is CASSLRQGESYGYTF.

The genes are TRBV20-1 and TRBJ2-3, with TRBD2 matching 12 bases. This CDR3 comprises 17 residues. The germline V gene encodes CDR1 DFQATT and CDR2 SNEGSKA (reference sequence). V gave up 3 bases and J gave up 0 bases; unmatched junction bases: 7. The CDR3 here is CSASVTGTSGSTDTQYF. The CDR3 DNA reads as TGCAGTGCTAGTGTGACCGGGACTAGCGGGAGCACAGATACGCAGTATTTT.

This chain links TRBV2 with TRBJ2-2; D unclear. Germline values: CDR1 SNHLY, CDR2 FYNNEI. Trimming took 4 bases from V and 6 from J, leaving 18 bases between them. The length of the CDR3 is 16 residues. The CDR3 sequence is CASSVVAPAWAGELFF. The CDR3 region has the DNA TGTGCCAGCAGTGTCGTAGCCCCGGCGTGGGCCGGGGAGCTGTTTTTT.

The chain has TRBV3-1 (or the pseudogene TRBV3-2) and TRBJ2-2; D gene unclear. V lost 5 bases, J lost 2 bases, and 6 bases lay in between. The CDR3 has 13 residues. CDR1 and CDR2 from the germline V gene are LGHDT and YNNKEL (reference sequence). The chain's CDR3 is CASSSLNTGELFF. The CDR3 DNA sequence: TGTGCCAGCAGCTCTCTTAACACCGGGGAGCTGTTTTTT.

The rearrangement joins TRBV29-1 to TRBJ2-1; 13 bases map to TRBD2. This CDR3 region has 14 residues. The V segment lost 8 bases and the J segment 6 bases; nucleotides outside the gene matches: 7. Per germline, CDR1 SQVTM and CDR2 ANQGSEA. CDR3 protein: CSTPGLAGANEQFF. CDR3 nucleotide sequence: TGCAGCACCCCCGGACTAGCGGGAGCCAATGAGCAGTTCTTC.

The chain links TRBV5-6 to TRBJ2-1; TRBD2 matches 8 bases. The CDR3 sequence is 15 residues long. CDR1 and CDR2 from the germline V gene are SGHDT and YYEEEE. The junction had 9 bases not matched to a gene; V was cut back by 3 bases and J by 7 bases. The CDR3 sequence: CASSSFSGNRNEQFF. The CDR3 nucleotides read TGTGCCAGCAGCTCCTTTAGCGGGAACCGTAATGAGCAGTTCTTC.

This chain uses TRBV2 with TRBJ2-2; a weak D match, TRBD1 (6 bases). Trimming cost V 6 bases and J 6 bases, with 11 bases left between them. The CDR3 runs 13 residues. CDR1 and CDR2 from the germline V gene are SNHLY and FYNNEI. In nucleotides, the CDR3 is TGTGCCAGCAGCATTGGGGGCTCCGGGGAGCTGTTTTTT. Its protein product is CASSIGGSGELFF.